This entry describes one T cell receptor beta chain. Its antigen is unidentified. The data stem from a study of cytomegalovirus exposure and HLA in healthy donors. Notes on the study in general: Information on immune exposure was restricted to one variable (CMV serostatus). Previous analysis showed most TCR beta V segments were productive about 90% or about 30% of the time. A missense variant in DCLRE1C was later tied to TCR beta V- and J-gene trimming. In a later analysis, at a false discovery rate of 0.05, 15,000 to 20,000 TCR beta sequences matched HLA alleles.

The study ran its PCR with 60 Vbeta and 13 Jbeta primers. Generated by immunoSEQ multiplex PCR, the TCRdb table keeps only in-frame clones and is missing some. The sample records around 160,000 clones, about four fifths being singletons. This CDR3 region has 14 residues. Germline V gene sequence: CDR1 LGHNA, CDR2 YSLEER. Trimming removed 1 base at V and 0 bases at J, with 7 bases between. Sample: PBMCs. This sequence originates from a man over 45 in good health and CMV-seropositive. The chain uses TRBV4-3 and TRBJ2-7; D may be TRBD2 (5 bases). CDR3 residues: CASSQVAGSYEQYF. Here the CDR3 DNA reads TGCGCCAGCAGCCAAGTCGCGGGCTCCTACGAGCAGTACTTC.